Here is one T cell receptor beta chain with its context. This record belongs to a study of blood T cell repertoires in COVID-19. After removal of 1 base from V and 8 bases from J, the junction contained 10 bases not matched to a gene. There are 16 residues in the CDR3. CDR1 and CDR2 from the germline V gene are KGHDR and SFDVKD. Produced via immunoSEQ multiplex PCR; TCRdb's table is partial and in-frame only. The data hold about 88,000 clones, with roughly 84% observed a single time. This chain connects TRBV24-1 to TRBJ2-3; 8 nucleotides match TRBD2. The specimen was peripheral blood. This TCR derives from a woman between 70 and 85 years old with acute or convalescent COVID-19. CDR3 in DNA: TGTGCCACCAGTGATTTTGGCGGGGGGCCCCTCGGTACGCAGTATTTT. This codes for CATSDFGGGPLGTQYF.